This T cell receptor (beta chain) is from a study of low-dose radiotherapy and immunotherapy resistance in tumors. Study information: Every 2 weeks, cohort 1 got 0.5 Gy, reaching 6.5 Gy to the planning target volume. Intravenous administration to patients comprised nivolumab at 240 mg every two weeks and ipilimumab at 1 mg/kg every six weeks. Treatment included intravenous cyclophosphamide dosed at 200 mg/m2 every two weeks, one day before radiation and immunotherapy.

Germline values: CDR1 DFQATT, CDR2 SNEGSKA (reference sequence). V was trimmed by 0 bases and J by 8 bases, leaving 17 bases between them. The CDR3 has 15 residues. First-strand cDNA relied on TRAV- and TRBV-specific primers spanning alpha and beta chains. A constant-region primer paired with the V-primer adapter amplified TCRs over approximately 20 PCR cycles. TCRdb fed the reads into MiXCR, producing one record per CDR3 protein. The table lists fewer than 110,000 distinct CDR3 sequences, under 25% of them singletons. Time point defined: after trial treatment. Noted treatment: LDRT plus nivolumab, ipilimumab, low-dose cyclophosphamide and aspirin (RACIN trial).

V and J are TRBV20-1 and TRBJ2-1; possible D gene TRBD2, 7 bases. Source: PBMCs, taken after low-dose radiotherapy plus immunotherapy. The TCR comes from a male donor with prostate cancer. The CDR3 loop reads CSARDQAGAADEQFF. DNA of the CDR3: TGCAGTGCTAGAGATCAGGCGGGGGCGGCCGATGAGCAGTTCTTC.